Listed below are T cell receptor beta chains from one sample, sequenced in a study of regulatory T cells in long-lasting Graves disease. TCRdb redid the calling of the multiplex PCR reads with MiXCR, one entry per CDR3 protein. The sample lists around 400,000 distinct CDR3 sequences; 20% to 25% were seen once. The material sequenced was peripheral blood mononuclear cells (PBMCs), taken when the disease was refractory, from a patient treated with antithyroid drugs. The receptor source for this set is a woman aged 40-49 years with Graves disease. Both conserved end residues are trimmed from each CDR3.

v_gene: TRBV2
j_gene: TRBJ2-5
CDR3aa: ASSDGMNEETQY

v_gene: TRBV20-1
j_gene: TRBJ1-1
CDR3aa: SALKTGVTEAF

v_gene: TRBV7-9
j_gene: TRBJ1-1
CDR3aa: ASSTPGGETEAF

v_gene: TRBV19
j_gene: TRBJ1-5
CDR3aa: ATARQVYSNQPQH

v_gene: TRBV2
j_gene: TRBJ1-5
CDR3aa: ASGGANNQPQH

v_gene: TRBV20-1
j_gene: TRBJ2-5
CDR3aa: SAKHPGGGQVTQY

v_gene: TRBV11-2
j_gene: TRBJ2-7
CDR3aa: ASSVGGAPYEQY

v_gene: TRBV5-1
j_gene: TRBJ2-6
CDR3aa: ASSQIRGANVLT

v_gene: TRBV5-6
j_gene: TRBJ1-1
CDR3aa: ASSLDSPRSEAF

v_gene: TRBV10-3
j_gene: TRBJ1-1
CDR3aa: ASLGQPNTEAF

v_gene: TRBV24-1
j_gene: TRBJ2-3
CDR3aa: ATSPRGPSDTQY

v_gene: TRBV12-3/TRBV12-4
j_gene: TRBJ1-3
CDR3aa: ASSYLQGTGNTIY

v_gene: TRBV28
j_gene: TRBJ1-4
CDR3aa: ASSLWDGGLNNEKLF

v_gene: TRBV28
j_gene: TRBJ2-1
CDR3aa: ASSSVGGRGDEQF

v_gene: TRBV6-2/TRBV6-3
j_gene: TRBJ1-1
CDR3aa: ASSYEGGLNTEAF

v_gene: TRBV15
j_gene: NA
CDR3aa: ATSRDFVGEQF

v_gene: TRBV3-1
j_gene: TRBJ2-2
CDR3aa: ASSLGPFLFNTGELF

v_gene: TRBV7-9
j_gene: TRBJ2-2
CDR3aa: ASSLVLGDTGELF

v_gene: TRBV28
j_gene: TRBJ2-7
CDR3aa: ASSSSGRPGEQY

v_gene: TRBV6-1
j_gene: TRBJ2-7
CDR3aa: ASTVSSPKTYEQY

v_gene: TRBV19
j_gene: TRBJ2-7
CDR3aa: ASSRSGSRYEQY

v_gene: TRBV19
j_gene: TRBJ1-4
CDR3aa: ASSLRDRGREKLF

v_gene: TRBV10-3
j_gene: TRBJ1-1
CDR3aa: AISGNGLLNTEAF

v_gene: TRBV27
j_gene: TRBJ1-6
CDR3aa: ASSPKGPGLNSPLH

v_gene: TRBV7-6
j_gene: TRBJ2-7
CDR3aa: ASSLSAENEQY

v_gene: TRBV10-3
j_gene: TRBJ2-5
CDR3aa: AISDAGGGETQY

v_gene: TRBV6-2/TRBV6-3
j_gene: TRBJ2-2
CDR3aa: ASSYSGTSFAGELF

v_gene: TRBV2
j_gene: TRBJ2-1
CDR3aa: ASPLNGSYNEQF

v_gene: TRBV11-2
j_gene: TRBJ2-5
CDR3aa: ASSLISHLGTQY

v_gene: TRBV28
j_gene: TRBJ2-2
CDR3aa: ASSAGTENTGELF

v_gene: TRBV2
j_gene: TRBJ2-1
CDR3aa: ASRWDRASYNEQF

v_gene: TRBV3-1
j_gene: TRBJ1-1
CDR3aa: ASGPGPNTEAF

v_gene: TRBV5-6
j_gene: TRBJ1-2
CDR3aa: ASSLVQGINYGYT

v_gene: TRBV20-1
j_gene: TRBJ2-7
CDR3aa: SARVRRDSSYEQY

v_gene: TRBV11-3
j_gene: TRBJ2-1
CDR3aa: ASSTRGGIGNEQF

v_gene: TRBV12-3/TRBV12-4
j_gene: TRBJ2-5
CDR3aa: ASSGTGQETQY

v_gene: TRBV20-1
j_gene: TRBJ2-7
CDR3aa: SARESGISYEQY

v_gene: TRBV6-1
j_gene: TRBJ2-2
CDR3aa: ASSIAGAPDGELF

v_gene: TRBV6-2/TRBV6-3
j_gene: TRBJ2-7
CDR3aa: ASSVTSGSTYEQY

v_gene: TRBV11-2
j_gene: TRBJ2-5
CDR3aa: ASSLIRGHETQY

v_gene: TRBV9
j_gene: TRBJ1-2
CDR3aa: ASSPGGPDYGYT

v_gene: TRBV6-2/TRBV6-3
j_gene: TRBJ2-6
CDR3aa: ASSYSDSGANVLT

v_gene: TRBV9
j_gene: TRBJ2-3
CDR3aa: ASSVGVRSTDTQY

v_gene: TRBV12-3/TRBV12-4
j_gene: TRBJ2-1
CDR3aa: ASSQTARGHNEQF